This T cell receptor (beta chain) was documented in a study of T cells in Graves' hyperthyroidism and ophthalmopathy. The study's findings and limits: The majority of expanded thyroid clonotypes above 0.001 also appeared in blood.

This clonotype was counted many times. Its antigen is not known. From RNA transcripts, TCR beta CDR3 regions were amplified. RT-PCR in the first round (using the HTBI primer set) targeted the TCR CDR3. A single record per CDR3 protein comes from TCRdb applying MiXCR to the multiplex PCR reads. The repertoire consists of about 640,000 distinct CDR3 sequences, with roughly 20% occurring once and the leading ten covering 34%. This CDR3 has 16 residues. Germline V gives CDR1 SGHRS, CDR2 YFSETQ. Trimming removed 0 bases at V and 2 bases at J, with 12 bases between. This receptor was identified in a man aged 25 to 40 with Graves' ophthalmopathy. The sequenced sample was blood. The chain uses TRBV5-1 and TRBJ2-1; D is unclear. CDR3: CASSLGSLAAYNEQFF. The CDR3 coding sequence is TGCGCCAGCAGCTTGGGGTCACTGGCCGCCTACAATGAGCAGTTCTTC.